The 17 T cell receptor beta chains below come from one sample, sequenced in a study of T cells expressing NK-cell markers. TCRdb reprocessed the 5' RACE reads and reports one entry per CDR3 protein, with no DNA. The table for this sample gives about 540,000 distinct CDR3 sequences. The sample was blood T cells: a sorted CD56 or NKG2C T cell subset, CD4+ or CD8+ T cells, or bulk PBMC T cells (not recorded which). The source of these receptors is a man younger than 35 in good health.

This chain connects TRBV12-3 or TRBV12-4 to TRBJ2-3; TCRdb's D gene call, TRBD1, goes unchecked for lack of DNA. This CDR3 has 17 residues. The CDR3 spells CASSFSLGGLGTDTQYF.

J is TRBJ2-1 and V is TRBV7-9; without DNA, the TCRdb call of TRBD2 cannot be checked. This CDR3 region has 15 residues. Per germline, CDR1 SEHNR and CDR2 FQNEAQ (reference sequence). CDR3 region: CASSALGLADNEQFF.

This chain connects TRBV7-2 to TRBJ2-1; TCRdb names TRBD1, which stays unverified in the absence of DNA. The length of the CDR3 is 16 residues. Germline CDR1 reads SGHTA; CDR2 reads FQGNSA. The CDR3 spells CASSLDQGRYYNEQFF. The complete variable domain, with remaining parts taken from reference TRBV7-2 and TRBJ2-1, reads GAGVSQSPSNKVTEKGKDVELRCDPISGHTALYWYRQSLGQGLEFLIYFQGNSAPDKSGLPSDRFSAERTGGSVSTLTIQRTQQEDSAVYLCASSLDQGRYYNEQFFGPGTRLTVL.

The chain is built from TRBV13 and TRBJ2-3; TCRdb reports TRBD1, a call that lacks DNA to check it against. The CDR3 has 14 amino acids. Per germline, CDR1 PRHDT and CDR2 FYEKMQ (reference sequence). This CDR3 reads CASSPGPLTDTQYF.

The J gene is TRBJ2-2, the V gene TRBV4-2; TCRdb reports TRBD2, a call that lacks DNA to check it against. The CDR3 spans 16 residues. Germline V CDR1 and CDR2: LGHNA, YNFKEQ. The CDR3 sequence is CASTHIGREVTGELFF.

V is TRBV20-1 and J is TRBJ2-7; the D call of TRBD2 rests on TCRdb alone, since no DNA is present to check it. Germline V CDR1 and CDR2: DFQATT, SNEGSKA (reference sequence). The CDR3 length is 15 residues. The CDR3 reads CSAGLVGLAGSEQYF.

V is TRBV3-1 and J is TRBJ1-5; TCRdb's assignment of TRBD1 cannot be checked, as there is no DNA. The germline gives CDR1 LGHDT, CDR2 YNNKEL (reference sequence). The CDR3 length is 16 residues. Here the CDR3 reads CASSHGTWGDNQPQHF.

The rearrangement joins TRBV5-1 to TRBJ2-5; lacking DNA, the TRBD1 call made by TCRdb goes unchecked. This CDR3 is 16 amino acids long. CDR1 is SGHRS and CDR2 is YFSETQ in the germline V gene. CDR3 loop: CASSLALGTPDETQYF.

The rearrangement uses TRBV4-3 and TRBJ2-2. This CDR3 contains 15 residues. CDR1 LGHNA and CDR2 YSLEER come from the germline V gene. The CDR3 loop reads CASSHPDRVTGELFF.

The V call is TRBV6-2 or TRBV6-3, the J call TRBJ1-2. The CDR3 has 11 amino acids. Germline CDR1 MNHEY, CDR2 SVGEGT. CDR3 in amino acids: CASSYTEDYTF.

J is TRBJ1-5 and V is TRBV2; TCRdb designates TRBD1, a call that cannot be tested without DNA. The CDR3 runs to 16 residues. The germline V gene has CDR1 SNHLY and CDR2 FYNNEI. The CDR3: CASSEAARGSNQPQHF.

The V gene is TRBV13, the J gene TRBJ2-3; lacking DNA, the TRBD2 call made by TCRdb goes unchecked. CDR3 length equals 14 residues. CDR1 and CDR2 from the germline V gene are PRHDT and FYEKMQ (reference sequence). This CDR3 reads CASSPGTTPEAQYF.

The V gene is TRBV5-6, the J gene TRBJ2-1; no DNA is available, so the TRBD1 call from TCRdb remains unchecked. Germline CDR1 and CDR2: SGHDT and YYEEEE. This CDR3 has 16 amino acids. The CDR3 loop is CASSSSRGREHNEQFF.

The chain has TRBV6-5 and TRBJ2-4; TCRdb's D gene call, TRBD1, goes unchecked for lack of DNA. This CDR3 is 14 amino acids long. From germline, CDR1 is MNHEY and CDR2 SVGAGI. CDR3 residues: CASSLGTAVNIQYF.

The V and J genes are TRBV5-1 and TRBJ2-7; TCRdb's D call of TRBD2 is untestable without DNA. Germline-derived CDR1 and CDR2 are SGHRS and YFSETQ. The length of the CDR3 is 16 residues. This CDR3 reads CASSHPELAGGQEQYF.

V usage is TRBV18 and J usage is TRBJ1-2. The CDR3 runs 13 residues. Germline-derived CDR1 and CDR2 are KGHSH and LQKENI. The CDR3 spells CASSPRGANGYTF. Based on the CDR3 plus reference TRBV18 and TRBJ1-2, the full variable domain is NAGVMQNPRHLVRRRGQEARLRCSPMKGHSHVYWYRQLPEEGLKFMVYLQKENIIDESGMPKERFSAEFPKEGPSILRIQQVVRGDSAAYFCASSPRGANGYTFGSGTRLTVV.

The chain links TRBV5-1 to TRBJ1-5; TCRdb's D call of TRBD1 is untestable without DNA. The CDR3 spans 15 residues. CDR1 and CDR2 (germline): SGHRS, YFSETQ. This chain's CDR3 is CASSFSGTANQPQHF.